This TCR beta chain was captured by sequencing in a study of technical replicates of blood from a few donors. Germline V gene data show CDR1 as LNHNV and CDR2 as YYDKDF (reference sequence). The CDR3 is 13 amino acids. With 8 bases removed from V and 0 bases from J, the gap between germline ends came to 10 bases. The table came from immunoSEQ multiplex PCR; TCRdb's copy has only in-frame clones and leaves some out. The sample contains approximately 75,000 clones, 95% to 98% of which appear only once. The rearrangement uses TRBV15 and TRBJ1-2, with D unclear. The source material was T cells isolated from PBMCs. The TCR sequence derives from a human donor in good health. The CDR3 DNA reads as TGTGCCACCCGCGCGGAAGCTAACTATGGCTACACCTTC. Encoded protein: CATRAEANYGYTF.